These T cell receptor beta chains were read from a single sample in a study of blood T cell repertoires in COVID-19. The repertoire was sequenced with immunoSEQ multiplex PCR; TCRdb's copy has only in-frame clones and lacks some. Of 200,000 or so clones in the sample, 80% to 90% were seen once. Sequencing used PBMCs or T cells enriched from blood (not recorded which). The receptor source for this set is a woman younger than 45 who had been exposed to COVID-19. CDR3s include the opening cysteine and the closing phenylalanine or tryptophan. The D gene is left open where the match is weak. Clone size appears in some rows only: once, few, many, or a class for an expanded clone.

-,TRBV6-6,-,TRBJ2-7,CASSYPGRTYEQYF,TGTGCCAGCAGTTACCCCGGCAGGACCTACGAGCAGTACTTC
-,TRBV30,-,TRBJ2-5,CAWSGDYQETQYF,TGTGCCTGGAGCGGGGACTACCAAGAGACCCAGTACTTC
-,TRBV3-1/TRBV3-2,-,TRBJ1-1,CASSQDRGGNTEAFF,TGTGCCAGCAGCCAAGATCGGGGGGGGAACACTGAAGCTTTCTTT
-,TRBV19,-,TRBJ1-1,CASSIRGSNTEAFF,TGTGCCAGTAGTATTCGGGGGTCGAACACTGAAGCTTTCTTT
-,TRBV2,-,TRBJ1-4,CASTRGEGEKLFF,TGTGCCAGCACTCGGGGGGAGGGAGAAAAACTGTTTTTT
-,TRBV5-1,-,TRBJ2-1,CASSLNSGYNEQFF,TGCGCCAGCAGCTTAAATAGCGGCTACAATGAGCAGTTCTTC
TRBD2,TRBV4-1,-,TRBJ2-2,CASSLSSGRFSGELFF,TGCGCCAGCAGCCTCTCGAGCGGGAGATTTTCCGGGGAGCTGTTTTTT
TRBD2,TRBV18,-,TRBJ2-1,CASSPALLRGGHEQFF,TGTGCCAGCTCACCCGCATTGTTGCGGGGGGGCCATGAGCAGTTCTTC
TRBD1,TRBV4-1,-,TRBJ1-1,CASTPARGRVTEAFF,TGCGCCAGCACCCCCGCCAGGGGGCGGGTCACTGAAGCTTTCTTT
-,TRBV6-5,few,TRBJ1-5,CASSYAYSNQPQHF,TGTGCCAGCAGTTACGCGTATAGCAATCAGCCCCAGCATTTT
TRBD2,TRBV7-6,-,TRBJ2-3,CASSLAGGLDTQYF,TGTGCCAGCAGCTTAGCGGGAGGGTTAGATACGCAGTATTTT
-,TRBV15,few,TRBJ1-3,CATSRDRNTIYF,TGTGCCACCAGCAGAGATAGAAACACCATATATTTT
TRBD1,TRBV5-1,-,TRBJ2-5,CASSTRQGRKGETQYF,TGCGCCAGCAGCACGCGACAGGGGCGAAAGGGAGAGACCCAGTACTTC
-,TRBV19,-,TRBJ1-5,CASSILNQPQHF,TGTGCCAGTAGTATTCTGAATCAGCCCCAGCATTTT
-,TRBV30,-,TRBJ2-1,CAWSVRGGDEQFF,TGTGCCTGGAGTGTTCGGGGTGGGGATGAGCAGTTCTTC
-,TRBV2,-,TRBJ1-6,CASKGRTGGDSPLHF,TGTGCCAGCAAAGGACGGACGGGAGGGGATTCACCCCTCCACTTT
-,TRBV5-1,-,TRBJ2-3,CASSFSGITDTQYF,TGCGCCAGCAGCTTTAGCGGTATCACAGATACGCAGTATTTT
TRBD2,TRBV10-2,-,TRBJ2-2,CASGVGRAGELFF,TGCGCCAGCGGTGTCGGGAGGGCCGGGGAGCTGTTTTTT
TRBD1,TRBV7-9,-,TRBJ2-2,CASSFGLTGANTGELFF,TGTGCCAGCAGCTTCGGTCTGACAGGGGCGAACACCGGGGAGCTGTTTTTT
-,TRBV2,-,TRBJ1-2,CASSSTAPRLYGYTF,TGTGCCAGCAGCTCGACAGCTCCAAGATTATATGGCTACACCTTC
-,TRBV6-2/TRBV6-3,-,TRBJ1-5,CASSLTGPQHF,TGTGCCAGCAGCCTCACCGGGCCCCAGCATTTT
-,TRBV19,-,TRBJ1-5,CASSIGGGGQPQHF,TGTGCCAGTAGTATAGGCGGAGGAGGTCAGCCCCAGCATTTT
TRBD2,TRBV10-3,-,TRBJ2-7,CATNTAGVGEQYF,TGTGCCACTAACACAGCGGGAGTGGGAGAGCAGTACTTC